The T cell receptor (beta chain) under discussion was sequenced for a study of cytomegalovirus exposure and HLA in healthy donors. The protocol was immunoSEQ multiplex PCR, while the TCRdb copy is restricted to in-frame clones and leaves out a portion. The sample comprises over 70,000 clones, roughly 90% of which are singletons, and about 3.8% rests with the top ten. The CDR3 totals 15 residues. V gave up 6 bases and J gave up 3 bases, with 14 bases separating them. Germline lookup yields CDR1 MNHEY and CDR2 SMNVEV (reference sequence). Study-level results: The authors listed roughly 150 TCR beta chains as cytomegalovirus-associated.

Notes on this clone: Its specificity is not known.

Input material: PBMCs. V usage is TRBV27 and J usage is TRBJ1-4; no definite D call. This receptor was taken from a woman younger than 30 in good health and CMV-seropositive. CDR3 bases: TGTGCCAGCAGCCCTAGGATATCGGCTAATGAAAAACTGTTTTTT. Amino acid sequence: CASSPRISANEKLFF.